This TCR beta chain emerged from a study of beta chain features in type 1 diabetes. General study results and limits: In all four CD4+ subsets, TCRB CDR3 length was significantly, moderately reduced in type 1 diabetes.

Germline V gene data show CDR1 as ENHRY and CDR2 as SYGVKD. This CDR3 region has 15 residues. J gave up 3 bases and V 6 bases, and 7 bases lay outside the gene matches. Only a few counts were recorded for this clone. Its antigen is still unknown. Of the isolated RNA, all was reverse transcribed, and so the sequenced material was expressed TCRB transcripts. Clones were sequenced by immunoSEQ multiplex PCR, and TCRdb holds only the in-frame ones, with some missing. Of fewer than 20,000 clones in the sample, roughly 69% were seen once. The chain uses TRBV10-3 and TRBJ2-2; 7 positions match TRBD2. This sequence originates from a man in his thirties or forties with type 1 diabetes. The sequencing sample was made of Tregs from blood. CDR3 sequence: CAISQSGEDTGELFF. The DNA of the CDR3 is TGTGCCATCAGCCAGAGCGGGGAGGACACCGGGGAGCTGTTTTTT.